Listed below are T cell receptor beta chains from one sample, sequenced in a study of shared clonotypes between healthy human individuals. Sequenced by immunoSEQ multiplex PCR; TCRdb stores in-frame clones only, minus some. The repertoire has roughly 2,000,000 clones, 90% to 95% of them found once; the top ten carry under 2%. Material for sequencing was naive CD8+ T cells from PBMCs. These receptors all stem from a man younger than 30 in good health. Some clones in this sample may be carry-over from other donors' samples. CDR3s include the opening cysteine and the closing phenylalanine or tryptophan. The order of the fields is clone size, D gene, J gene, V gene, CDR3 protein, CDR3 DNA. D genes are given only for firm matches. Some rows mark clone size as missing; the rest say once, few, many or name a class of expanded clone.

few,NA,TRBJ1-1,TRBV9,CASSVARGDTEAFF,TGTGCCAGCAGCGTAGCTCGAGGGGACACTGAAGCTTTCTTT
NA,TRBD1,TRBJ2-7,TRBV9,CASSADGTAYEQYF,TGTGCCAGCAGCGCCGATGGGACAGCCTACGAGCAGTACTTC
NA,NA,TRBJ1-1,TRBV13,CASTGEGTNTEAFF,TGTGCCAGCACCGGGGAGGGGACAAACACTGAAGCTTTCTTT
NA,TRBD2,TRBJ2-7,TRBV5-6,CASSPGRGGYEQYF,TGTGCCAGCAGCCCGGGGAGGGGTGGCTACGAGCAGTACTTC
NA,NA,TRBJ2-2,TRBV7-6,CASSLSPPGELFF,TGTGCCAGCAGCCTATCCCCCCCCGGGGAGCTGTTTTTT
NA,NA,TRBJ2-7,TRBV19,CASSIPGVEQYF,TGTGCCAGTAGTATCCCCGGGGTCGAGCAGTACTTC
NA,NA,TRBJ2-7,TRBV7-6,CASSLIAGPTYEQYF,TGTGCCAGCAGCTTAATCGCAGGGCCCACCTACGAGCAGTACTTC
NA,NA,TRBJ1-1,TRBV6-6,CASRPANTEAFF,TGTGCCAGCAGGCCCGCAAACACTGAAGCTTTCTTT
NA,NA,TRBJ1-4,TRBV7-9,CASSPGNWLVATNEKLFF,TGTGCCAGCAGTCCCGGGAATTGGTTAGTTGCAACTAATGAAAAACTGTTTTTT
once,NA,TRBJ2-6,TRBV21-1,CASSKTERLVLTF,TGTGCCAGCAGCAAAACCGAGCGTTTAGTCCTGACTTTC
once,NA,TRBJ1-6,TRBV30,CAWRAESSYNSPLHF,TGTGCCTGGAGGGCAGAGAGCTCCTATAATTCACCCCTCCACTTT
NA,NA,TRBJ2-7,TRBV28,CASTLLGSSNEQYF,TGTGCCAGCACCCTCTTAGGGTCGTCCAACGAGCAGTACTTC
NA,NA,TRBJ2-1,TRBV19,CASSIYRGTEQFF,TGTGCCAGTAGTATTTATCGTGGGACAGAGCAGTTCTTC
NA,TRBD2,TRBJ2-2,TRBV2,CAGGDTGELFF,TGTGCCGGGGGGGACACCGGGGAGCTGTTTTTT
NA,NA,TRBJ1-1,TRBV6-5,CASSLPGRLNTEAFF,TGTGCCAGCAGTCTCCCGGGACGGTTGAACACTGAAGCTTTCTTT
NA,TRBD1,TRBJ2-5,TRBV30,CAWRTGGEQYF,TGTGCCTGGAGGACAGGGGGAGAGCAGTACTTC